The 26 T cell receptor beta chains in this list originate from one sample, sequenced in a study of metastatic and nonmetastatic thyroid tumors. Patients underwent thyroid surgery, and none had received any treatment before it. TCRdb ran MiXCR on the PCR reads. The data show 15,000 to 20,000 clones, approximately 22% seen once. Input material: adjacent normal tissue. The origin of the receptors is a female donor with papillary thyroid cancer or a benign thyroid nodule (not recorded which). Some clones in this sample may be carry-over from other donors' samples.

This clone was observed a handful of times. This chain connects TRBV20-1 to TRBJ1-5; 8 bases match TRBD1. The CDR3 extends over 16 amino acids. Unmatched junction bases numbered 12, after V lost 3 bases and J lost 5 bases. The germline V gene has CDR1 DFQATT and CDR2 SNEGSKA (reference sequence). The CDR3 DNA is TGCAGTGCTAGGACATTTCAGGGGGCGCATGATCAGCCCCAGCATTTT. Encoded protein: CSARTFQGAHDQPQHF.

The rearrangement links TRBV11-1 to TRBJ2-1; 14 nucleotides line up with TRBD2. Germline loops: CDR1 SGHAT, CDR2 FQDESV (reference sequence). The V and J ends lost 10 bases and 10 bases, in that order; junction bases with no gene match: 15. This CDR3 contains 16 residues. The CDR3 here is CAIYTAGLAGVREQFF. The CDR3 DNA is TGTGCCATCTACACTGCGGGACTAGCGGGAGTCAGAGAGCAGTTCTTC.

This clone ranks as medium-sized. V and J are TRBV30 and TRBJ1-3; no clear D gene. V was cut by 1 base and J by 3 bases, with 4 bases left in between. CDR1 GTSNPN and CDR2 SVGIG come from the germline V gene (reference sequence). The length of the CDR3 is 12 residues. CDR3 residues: CAWSDSGNTIYF. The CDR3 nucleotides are TGTGCCTGGAGTGACAGTGGAAACACCATATATTTT.

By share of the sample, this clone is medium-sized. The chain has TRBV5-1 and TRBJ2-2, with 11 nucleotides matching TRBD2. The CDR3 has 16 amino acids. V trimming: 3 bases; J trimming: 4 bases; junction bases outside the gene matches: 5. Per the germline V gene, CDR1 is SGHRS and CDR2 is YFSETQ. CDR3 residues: CASSSGTSGITGELFF. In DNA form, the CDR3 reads TGCGCCAGCAGCTCCGGGACTAGCGGAATCACCGGGGAGCTGTTTTTT.

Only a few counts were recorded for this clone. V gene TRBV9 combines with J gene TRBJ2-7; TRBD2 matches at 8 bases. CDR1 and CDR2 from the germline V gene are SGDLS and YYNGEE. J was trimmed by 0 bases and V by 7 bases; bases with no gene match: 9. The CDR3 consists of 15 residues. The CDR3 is CASSRGLGLSYEQYF. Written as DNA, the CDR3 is TGTGCCAGCTCCAGGGGACTAGGCCTCTCCTACGAGCAGTACTTC.

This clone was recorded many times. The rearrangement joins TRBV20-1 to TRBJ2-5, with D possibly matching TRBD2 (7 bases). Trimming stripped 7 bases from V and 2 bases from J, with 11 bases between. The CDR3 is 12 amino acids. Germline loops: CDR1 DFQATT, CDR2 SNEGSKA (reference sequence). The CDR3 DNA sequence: TGCAGTGGGGGGGGCGGACAAGAGACCCAGTACTTC. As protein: CSGGGGQETQYF.

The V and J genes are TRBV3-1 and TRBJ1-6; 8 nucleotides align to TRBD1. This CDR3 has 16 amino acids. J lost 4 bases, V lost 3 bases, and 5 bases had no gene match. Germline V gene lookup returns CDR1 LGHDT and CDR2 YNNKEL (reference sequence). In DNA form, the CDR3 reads TGTGCCAGCAGCCAGCCCCAGGGGGCGTATAATTCACCCCTCCACTTT. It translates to CASSQPQGAYNSPLHF.

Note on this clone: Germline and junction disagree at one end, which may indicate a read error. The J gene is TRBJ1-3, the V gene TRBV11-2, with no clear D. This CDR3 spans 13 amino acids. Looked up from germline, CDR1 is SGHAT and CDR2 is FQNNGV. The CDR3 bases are TGTGCCAGCATCTTAGATGCCGGAAACACCATATATTTT. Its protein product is CASILDAGNTIYF.

CDR3 in amino acids: CASSLVMVPYEQYF. CDR3 DNA sequence: TGTGCCAGCAGTTTAGTCATGGTCCCCTACGAGCAGTACTTC. The chain is built from TRBV6-1 and TRBJ2-7; D not certain. In germline, CDR1 is MNHNS, CDR2 SASEGT. This CDR3 contains 14 residues. V lost 5 bases to trimming and J lost 2 bases, with 13 bases between them.

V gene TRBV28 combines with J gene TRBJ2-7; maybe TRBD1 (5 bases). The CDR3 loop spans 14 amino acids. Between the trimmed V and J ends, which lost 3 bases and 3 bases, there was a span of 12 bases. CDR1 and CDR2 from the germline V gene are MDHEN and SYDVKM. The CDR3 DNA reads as TGTGCCAGCAGTTTCTTGGCCGACAGCTACGAGCAGTACTTC. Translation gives CASSFLADSYEQYF.

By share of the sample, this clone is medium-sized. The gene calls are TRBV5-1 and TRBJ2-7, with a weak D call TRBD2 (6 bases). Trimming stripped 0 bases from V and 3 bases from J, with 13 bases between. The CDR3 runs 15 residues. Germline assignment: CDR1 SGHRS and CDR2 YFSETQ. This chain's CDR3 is CASSLGAGTLYEQYF. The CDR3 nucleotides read TGCGCCAGCAGCTTGGGGGCGGGGACCCTCTACGAGCAGTACTTC.

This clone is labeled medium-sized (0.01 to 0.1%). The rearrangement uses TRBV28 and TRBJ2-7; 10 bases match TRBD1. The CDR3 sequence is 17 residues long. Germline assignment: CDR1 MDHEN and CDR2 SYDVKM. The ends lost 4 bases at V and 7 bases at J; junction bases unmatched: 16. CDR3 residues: CASSSGTGVDQLEEQYF. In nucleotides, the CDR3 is TGTGCCAGCAGTTCAGGGACAGGGGTGGACCAGTTAGAAGAGCAGTACTTC.

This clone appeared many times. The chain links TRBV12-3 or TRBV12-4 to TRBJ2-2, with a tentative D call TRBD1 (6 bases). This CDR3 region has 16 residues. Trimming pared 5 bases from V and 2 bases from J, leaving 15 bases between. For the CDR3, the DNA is TGTGCCAGCAGTGGCTACAGGGATCCCAACACCGGGGAGCTGTTTTTT. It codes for CASSGYRDPNTGELFF.

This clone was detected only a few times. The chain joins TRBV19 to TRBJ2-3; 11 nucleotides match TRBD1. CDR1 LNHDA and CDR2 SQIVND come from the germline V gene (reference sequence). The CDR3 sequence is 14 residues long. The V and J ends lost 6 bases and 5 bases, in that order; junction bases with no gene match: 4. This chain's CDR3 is CASRDRGHVDTQYF. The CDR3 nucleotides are TGTGCCAGTAGGGACAGGGGGCATGTAGATACGCAGTATTTT.

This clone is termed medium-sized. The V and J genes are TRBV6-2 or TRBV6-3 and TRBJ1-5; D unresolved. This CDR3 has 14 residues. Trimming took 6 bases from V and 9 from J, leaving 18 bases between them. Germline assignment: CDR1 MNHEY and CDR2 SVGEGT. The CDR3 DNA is TGTGCCAGCAGAAGGGAGGCCCTCTATCCGCCCCAGCATTTT. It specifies CASRREALYPPQHF.

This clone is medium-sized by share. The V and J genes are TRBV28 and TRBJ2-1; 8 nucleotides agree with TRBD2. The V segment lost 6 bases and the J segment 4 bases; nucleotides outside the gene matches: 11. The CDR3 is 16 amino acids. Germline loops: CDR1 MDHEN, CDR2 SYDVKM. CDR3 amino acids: CASSSASREVYNEQFF. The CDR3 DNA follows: TGTGCCAGCAGCTCGGCCTCGCGGGAGGTTTACAATGAGCAGTTCTTC.

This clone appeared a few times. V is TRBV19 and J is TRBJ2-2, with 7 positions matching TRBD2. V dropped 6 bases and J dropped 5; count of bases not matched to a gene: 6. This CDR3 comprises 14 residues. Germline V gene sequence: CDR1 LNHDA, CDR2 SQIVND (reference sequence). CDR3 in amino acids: CASSRDYPTGELFF. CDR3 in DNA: TGTGCCAGTAGCAGGGACTACCCTACCGGGGAGCTGTTTTTT.

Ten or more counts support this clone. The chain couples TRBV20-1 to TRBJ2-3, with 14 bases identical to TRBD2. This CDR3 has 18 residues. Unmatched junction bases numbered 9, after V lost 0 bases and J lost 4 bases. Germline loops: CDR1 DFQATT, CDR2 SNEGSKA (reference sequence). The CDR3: CSARDSGGLAGEPDTQYF. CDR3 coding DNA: TGCAGTGCTAGAGATTCGGGGGGACTAGCGGGAGAACCAGATACGCAGTATTTT.

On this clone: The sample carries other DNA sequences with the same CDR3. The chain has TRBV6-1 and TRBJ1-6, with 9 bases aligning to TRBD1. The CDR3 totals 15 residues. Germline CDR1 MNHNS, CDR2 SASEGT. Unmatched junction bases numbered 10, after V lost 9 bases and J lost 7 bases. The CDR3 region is CASSMGTGRNSPLHF. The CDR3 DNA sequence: TGTGCCAGTAGTATGGGGACAGGGAGGAATTCACCCCTCCACTTT.

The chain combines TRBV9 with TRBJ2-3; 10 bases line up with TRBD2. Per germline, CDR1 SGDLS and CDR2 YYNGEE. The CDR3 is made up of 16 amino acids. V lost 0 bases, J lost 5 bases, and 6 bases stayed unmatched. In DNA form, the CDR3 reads TGTGCCAGCAGCGTAGGAAGCGGGAGGGCCCAAGATACGCAGTATTTT. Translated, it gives CASSVGSGRAQDTQYF.

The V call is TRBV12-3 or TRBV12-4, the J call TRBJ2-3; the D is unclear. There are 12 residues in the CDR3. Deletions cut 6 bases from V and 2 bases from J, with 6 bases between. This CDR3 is CASSLSTDTQYF. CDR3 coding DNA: TGTGCCAGCAGCCTCTCCACAGATACGCAGTATTTT.

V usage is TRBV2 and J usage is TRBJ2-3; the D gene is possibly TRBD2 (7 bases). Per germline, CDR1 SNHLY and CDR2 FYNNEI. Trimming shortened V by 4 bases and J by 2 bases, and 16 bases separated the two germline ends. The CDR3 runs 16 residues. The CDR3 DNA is TGTGCCAGCAGTGGCGACATAGGGGGGGCCACAGATACGCAGTATTTT. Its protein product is CASSGDIGGATDTQYF. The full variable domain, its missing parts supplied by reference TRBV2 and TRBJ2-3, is EPEVTQTPSHQVTQMGQEVILRCVPISNHLYFYWYRQILGQKVEFLVSFYNNEISEKSEIFDDQFSVERPDGSNFTLKIRSTKLEDSAMYFCASSGDIGGATDTQYFGPGTRLTVL.

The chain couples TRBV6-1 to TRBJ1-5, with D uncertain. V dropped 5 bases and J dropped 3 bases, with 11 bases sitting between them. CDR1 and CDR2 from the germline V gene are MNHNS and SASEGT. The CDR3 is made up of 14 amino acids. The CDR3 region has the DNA TGTGCCAGCAGTCCCCGGGAGCTCAATCAGCCCCAGCATTTT. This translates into CASSPRELNQPQHF.

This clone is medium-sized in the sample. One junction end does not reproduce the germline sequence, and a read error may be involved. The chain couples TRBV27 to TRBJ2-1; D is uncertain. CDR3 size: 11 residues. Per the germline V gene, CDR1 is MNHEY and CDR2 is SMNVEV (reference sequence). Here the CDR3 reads CASSLYNEQFF. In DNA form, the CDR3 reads TGTGCCAGCAGCTTATACAATGAGCAGTTCTTC.

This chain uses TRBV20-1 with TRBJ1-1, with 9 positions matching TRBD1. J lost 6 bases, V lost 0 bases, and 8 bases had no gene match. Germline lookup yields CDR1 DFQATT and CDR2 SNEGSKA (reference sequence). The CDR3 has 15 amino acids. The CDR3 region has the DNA TGCAGTGCTAGAGATTCCGGGACAGGGAGGTCTGAAGCTTTCTTT. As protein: CSARDSGTGRSEAFF.

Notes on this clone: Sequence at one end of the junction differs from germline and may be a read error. CDR3 nucleotide sequence: TGTGCCAACAGCTTACCCACCGGGACTAGTGGCACAGATACGCAGTATTTT. Its protein is CANSLPTGTSGTDTQYF. The gene calls are TRBV11-1 and TRBJ2-3, with 8 bases fitting TRBD2. Germline CDR1 reads SGHAT; CDR2 reads FQDESV (reference sequence). CDR3 length: 17 residues.